This is a list of T cell receptor beta chains from one sample in a study of T-cell memory formation after mild COVID-19. TCRdb re-derived calls from the 5' RACE reads in MiXCR, one entry per CDR3 protein. The repertoire holds around 300,000 distinct CDR3 sequences, over 11% seen once, with roughly a fifth in the top ten. Material: PBMCs or a T cell subset sorted from them (not recorded which). The receptors originated from a man between 18 and 29 years old who had mild COVID-19 (a few samples of this study predate the infection). Cell type and time point are not known. The CDR3 runs from the conserved cysteine through the conserved F or W. D genes are given only for firm matches. Clone size, where shown, is once, few, many, or a class for clones that have expanded.

TRBD2,few,TRBJ2-5,TRBV2,CASLGLEETQYF
-,-,TRBJ1-2,TRBV6-5,CASSYSSTWNYGYTF
-,-,TRBJ2-1,TRBV6-2/TRBV6-3,CASSYSPGHRSYNEQFF
TRBD1,few,TRBJ1-1,TRBV7-9,CASSGWTGGSEAFF
-,many,TRBJ2-7,TRBV12-3/TRBV12-4,CASSFYTGEYEQYF
-,-,TRBJ1-3,TRBV25-1,CASSRDSGNTIYF
-,many,TRBJ1-1,TRBV6-2/TRBV6-3,CASSLGRAAEAFF
TRBD2,few,TRBJ2-1,TRBV24-1,CATSDPGTSEFF
-,-,TRBJ1-1,TRBV7-3,CASSMTGVEAFF
-,-,TRBJ1-5,TRBV6-6,CASSSRTPSNQPQHF
TRBD2,-,TRBJ2-1,TRBV12-3/TRBV12-4,CASSSGGGLEQFF
-,few,TRBJ1-2,TRBV10-3,CAISDEGQGLYGYTF
TRBD1,few,TRBJ2-7,TRBV6-5,CASSYSGQLSYEQYF
-,-,TRBJ2-1,TRBV6-5,CASSRQKPSYNEQFF
-,-,TRBJ1-5,TRBV12-3/TRBV12-4,CASSPDHRVGGQPQHF
TRBD2,-,TRBJ2-7,TRBV5-1,CASSSLAGGAREQYF